The text below deals with one T cell receptor (beta chain). The CDR3 spans 14 residues. Germline V gene data show CDR1 as MNHEY and CDR2 as SMNVEV (reference sequence). The V end lost 0 bases, the J end lost 4 bases, and 4 bases lay between the germline ends. This entry is derived from a study of control samples from healthy donors and cancer patients. The table came from immunoSEQ multiplex PCR; TCRdb's copy has only in-frame clones and leaves some out. Of roughly 88,000 clones listed, around 92% are singletons. The sequenced sample was blood. The receptor was derived from a man aged 50 to 60 in good health. The chain is built from TRBV27 and TRBJ2-6; D ambiguous. CDR3 in amino acids: CASSLSTGANVLTF. CDR3 nucleotides: TGTGCCAGCAGTTTATCGACGGGGGCCAACGTCCTGACTTTC.